These 9 T cell receptor beta chains share one sample of origin, sequenced in a study of cytomegalovirus exposure and HLA in healthy donors. The PCR ran on 60 Vbeta and 13 Jbeta primers. The data were produced by immunoSEQ multiplex PCR, yet TCRdb's version contains in-frame clones alone and is incomplete. This table holds about 62,000 clones, approximately 75% found once. Source material: PBMCs. Receptors originate from a woman in her twenties or thirties in good health and CMV-seronegative.

V usage is TRBV6-5 and J usage is TRBJ1-3; 9 nucleotides match TRBD1. The CDR3 sequence is 16 residues long. CDR1 is MNHEY, CDR2 SVGAGI, per germline. Trimming cost V 3 bases and J 4 bases; bases outside gene matches: 7. The chain's CDR3 is CASSYRGQGSGNTIYF. The CDR3 nucleotides are TGTGCCAGCAGTTATCGGGGACAGGGTTCCGGAAACACCATATATTTT.

A single count supports this clone. CDR3 bases: TGTGCCAGCAGTTTTTCTCTAGCGGTCGCCGGTACGCAGTATTTT. Protein sequence: CASSFSLAVAGTQYF. V gene TRBV28 combines with J gene TRBJ2-3, with 7 bases matching TRBD2. J gave up 8 bases and V 3 bases, and 11 bases lay outside the gene matches. Germline assignment: CDR1 MDHEN and CDR2 SYDVKM. The CDR3 is 15 amino acids.

This clone was counted a few times. The chain recombines TRBV6-5 with TRBJ1-2, with a tentative D call TRBD1 (6 bases). V was cut by 6 bases and J by 4 bases, with 12 bases left in between. The germline V gene encodes CDR1 MNHEY and CDR2 SVGAGI. The CDR3 covers 13 residues. DNA of the CDR3: TGTGCCAGCAGCCACAGGGATGGCTATGGCTACACCTTC. Its protein is CASSHRDGYGYTF.

Only a few counts were recorded for this clone. V gene TRBV4-3 combines with J gene TRBJ2-1; maybe TRBD2 (6 bases). Per germline, CDR1 LGHNA and CDR2 YSLEER. The CDR3 length is 16 residues. The V end was cut by 1 base, the J end by 0 bases, with 10 bases between. The DNA of the CDR3 is TGCGCCAGCAGCCAAGGACTCGGGAGCTCCTACAATGAGCAGTTCTTC. Amino acids: CASSQGLGSSYNEQFF.

The V gene is TRBV19, the J gene TRBJ1-3, with D possibly being TRBD1 (6 bases). Trimming took off 3 bases at V and 4 bases at J, with 16 bases between the two ends. The length of the CDR3 is 16 residues. Germline lookup yields CDR1 LNHDA and CDR2 SQIVND (reference sequence). CDR3 sequence (DNA): TGTGCCAGTAGTATCCCTAGAACAGGGAGCGGAAACACCATATATTTT. Translated: CASSIPRTGSGNTIYF.

This clone was seen only a few times. The CDR3 DNA sequence: TGTGCCAGTAGTTTACAGCACAATCAGCCCCAGCATTTT. Residues: CASSLQHNQPQHF. This chain connects TRBV19 to TRBJ1-5; D uncertain. Germline CDR1 is LNHDA and CDR2 is SQIVND (reference sequence). The CDR3 sequence is 13 residues long. Trimming removed 5 bases at V and 3 bases at J, with 8 bases between.

Concerning this clone: This CDR3 is also generated by other DNA sequences in the sample. This chain joins TRBV30 and TRBJ2-2; D gene uncertain. The V end was cut by 2 bases, the J end by 7 bases, with 5 bases between. This CDR3 comprises 11 residues. Germline V lookup: CDR1 GTSNPN, CDR2 SVGIG (reference sequence). This CDR3 reads CAWSPGGELFF. The CDR3 DNA sequence: TGTGCCTGGAGTCCGGGCGGGGAGCTGTTTTTT.

The chain carries TRBV19 and TRBJ2-1, with 8 bases matching TRBD2. After removal of 5 bases from V and 8 bases from J, the junction contained 5 bases not matched to a gene. Per germline, CDR1 LNHDA and CDR2 SQIVND (reference sequence). The CDR3 extends over 13 amino acids. The CDR3 here is CASSGGLGDEQFF. The CDR3, as DNA: TGTGCCAGTAGTGGGGGACTAGGGGATGAGCAGTTCTTC.

This clone has just a few counts. The V call is TRBV5-8, the J call TRBJ1-3, with TRBD1 as a possible D gene (5 bases). Trimming pared 4 bases from V and 4 bases from J, leaving 15 bases between. CDR3 length: 15 residues. CDR1 is SGHTS, CDR2 YDEGEE, per germline. CDR3 in DNA: TGTGCCAGCAGCCATCCAGGGTTCTCCGGAAACACCATATATTTT. This encodes CASSHPGFSGNTIYF.